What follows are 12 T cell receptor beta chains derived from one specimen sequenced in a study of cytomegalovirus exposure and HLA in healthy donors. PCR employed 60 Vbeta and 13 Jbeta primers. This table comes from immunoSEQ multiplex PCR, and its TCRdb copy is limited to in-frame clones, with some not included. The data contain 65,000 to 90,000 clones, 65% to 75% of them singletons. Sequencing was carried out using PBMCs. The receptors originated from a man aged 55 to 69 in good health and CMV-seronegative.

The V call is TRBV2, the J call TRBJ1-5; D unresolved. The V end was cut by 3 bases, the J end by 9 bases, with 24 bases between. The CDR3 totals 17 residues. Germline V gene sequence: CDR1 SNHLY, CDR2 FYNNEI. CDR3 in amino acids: CASSDTAFFLSGLPQHF. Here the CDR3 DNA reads TGTGCCAGCAGTGATACCGCTTTTTTTCTGTCGGGTCTGCCCCAGCATTTT.

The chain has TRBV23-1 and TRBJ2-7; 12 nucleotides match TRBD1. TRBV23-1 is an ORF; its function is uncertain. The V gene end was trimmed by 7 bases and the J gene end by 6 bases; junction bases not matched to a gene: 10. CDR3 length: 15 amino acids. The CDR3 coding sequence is TGCGCCAGCACTCATGCTGGGACAGGGGGCCTCGAGCAGTACTTC. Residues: CASTHAGTGGLEQYF.

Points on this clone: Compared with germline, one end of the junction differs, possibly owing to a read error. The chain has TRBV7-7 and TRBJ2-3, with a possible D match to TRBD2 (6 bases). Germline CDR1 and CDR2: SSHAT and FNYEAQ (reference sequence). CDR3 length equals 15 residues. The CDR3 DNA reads TGTGCTAGCAGCTTAGGCCAGGGAGGAGCGGATACGCAGTATTTT. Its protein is CASSLGQGGADTQYF.

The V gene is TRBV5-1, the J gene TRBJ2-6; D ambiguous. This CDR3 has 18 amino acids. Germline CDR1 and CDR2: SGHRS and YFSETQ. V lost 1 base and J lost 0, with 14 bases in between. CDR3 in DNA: TGCGCCAGCAGCTTGTTACAGACCTTAAGCTCTGGGGCCAACGTCCTGACTTTC. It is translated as CASSLLQTLSSGANVLTF.

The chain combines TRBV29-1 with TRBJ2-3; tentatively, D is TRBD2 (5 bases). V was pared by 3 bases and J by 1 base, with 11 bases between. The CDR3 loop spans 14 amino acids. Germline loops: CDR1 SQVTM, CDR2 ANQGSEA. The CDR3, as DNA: TGCAGCGTTGATGTTGCGGGTGGCACAGATACGCAGTATTTT. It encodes CSVDVAGGTDTQYF.

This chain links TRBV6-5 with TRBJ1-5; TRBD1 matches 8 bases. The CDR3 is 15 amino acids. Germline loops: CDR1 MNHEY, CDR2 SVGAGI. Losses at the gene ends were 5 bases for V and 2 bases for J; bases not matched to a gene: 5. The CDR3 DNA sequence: TGTGCCAGCAGTCGGGGGACAGGTCGCAATCAGCCCCAGCATTTT. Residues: CASSRGTGRNQPQHF.

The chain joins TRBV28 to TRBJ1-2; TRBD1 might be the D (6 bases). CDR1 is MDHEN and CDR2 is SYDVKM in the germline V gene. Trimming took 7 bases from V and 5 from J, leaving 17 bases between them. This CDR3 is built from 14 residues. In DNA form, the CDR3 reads TGTGCCAGCATCGTAGCGGGGGCGGGGTATGGCTACACCTTC. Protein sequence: CASIVAGAGYGYTF.

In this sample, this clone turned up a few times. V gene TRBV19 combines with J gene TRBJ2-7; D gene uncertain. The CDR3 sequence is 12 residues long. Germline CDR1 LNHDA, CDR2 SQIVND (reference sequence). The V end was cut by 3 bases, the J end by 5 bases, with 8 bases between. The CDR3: CASSMVRNEQYF. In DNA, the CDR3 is TGTGCCAGTAGTATGGTCAGGAACGAGCAGTACTTC.

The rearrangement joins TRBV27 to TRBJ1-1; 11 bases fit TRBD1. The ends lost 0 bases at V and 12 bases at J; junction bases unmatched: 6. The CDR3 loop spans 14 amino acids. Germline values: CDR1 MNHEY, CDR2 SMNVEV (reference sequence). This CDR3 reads CASSLSGTGGGTFF. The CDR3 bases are TGTGCCAGCAGTTTATCGGGGACAGGGGGGGGTACTTTCTTT.

CDR3 bases: TGTGCCAGCAGTCCACGACAGGGGGTCCACGAGCAGTACTTC. It translates to CASSPRQGVHEQYF. The chain links TRBV27 to TRBJ2-7, with 9 bases that match TRBD1. With V trimmed by 5 bases and J by 5 bases, 7 bases remained unmatched. CDR3 size: 14 residues. From germline, CDR1 is MNHEY and CDR2 SMNVEV (reference sequence).

As DNA, the CDR3 is TGTGCCAGCTCAACTACAGGGACCACTGAAGCTTTCTTT. Encoded protein: CASSTTGTTEAFF. The chain links TRBV18 to TRBJ1-1, with D possibly matching TRBD1 (6 bases). This CDR3 is built from 13 residues. The ends were cut back, 5 bases at V and 4 bases at J, with 11 bases in the middle. Germline V gene sequence: CDR1 KGHSH, CDR2 LQKENI.

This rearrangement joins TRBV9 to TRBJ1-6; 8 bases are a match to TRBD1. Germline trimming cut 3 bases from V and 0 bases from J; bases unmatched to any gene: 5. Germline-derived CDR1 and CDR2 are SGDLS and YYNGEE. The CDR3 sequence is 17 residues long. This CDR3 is CASSADRAGSYNSPLHF. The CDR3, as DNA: TGTGCCAGCAGCGCGGACAGGGCGGGCTCCTATAATTCACCCCTCCACTTT.